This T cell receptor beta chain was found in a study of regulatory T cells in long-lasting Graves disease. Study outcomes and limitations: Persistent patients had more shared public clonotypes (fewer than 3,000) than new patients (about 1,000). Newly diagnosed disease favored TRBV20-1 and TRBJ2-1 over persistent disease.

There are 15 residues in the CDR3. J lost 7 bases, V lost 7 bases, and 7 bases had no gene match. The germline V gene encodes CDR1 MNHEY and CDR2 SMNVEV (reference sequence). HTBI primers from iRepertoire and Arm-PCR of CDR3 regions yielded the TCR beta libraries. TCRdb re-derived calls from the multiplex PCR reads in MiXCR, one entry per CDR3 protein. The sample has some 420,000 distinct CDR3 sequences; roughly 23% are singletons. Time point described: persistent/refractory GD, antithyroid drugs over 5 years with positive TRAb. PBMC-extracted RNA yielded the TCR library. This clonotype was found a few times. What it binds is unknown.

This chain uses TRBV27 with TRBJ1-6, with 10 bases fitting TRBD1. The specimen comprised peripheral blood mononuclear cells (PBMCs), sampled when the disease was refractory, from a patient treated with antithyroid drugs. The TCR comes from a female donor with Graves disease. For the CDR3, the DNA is TGTGCCAGCACCCCATCGGGACAGGGGAATTCACCCCTCCACTTT. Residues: CASTPSGQGNSPLHF.